This T cell receptor beta chain comes out of a study of radiation and T cells in renal cell carcinoma. Study-level findings and limits: In nephrectomy-only tumors, top 100 clonotypes averaged around 40%, versus around 54% irradiated.

Treatment of the sample: treatment-naive control, cytoreductive nephrectomy. Control tumors came from treatment-naive patients without prior radiation. Sequenced control tumors were from 11 males and a few females, median age about 50. Generated by immunoSEQ multiplex PCR, the TCRdb table keeps only in-frame clones and is missing some. Among some 20,000 clones, roughly three fifths were seen once, and the ten largest hold around a third. This clone was recorded a few times. The target antigen is unknown. The J segment lost 5 bases and the V segment lost 1 base, leaving 3 bases of the junction unmatched. This CDR3 has 13 amino acids. From germline, CDR1 is GTSNPN and CDR2 SVGIG (reference sequence).

This material consisted of tumor tissue, taken from a patient whose treatment was nephrectomy without radiotherapy. The chain has TRBV30 and TRBJ1-1; TRBD1 aligns across 8 bases. The TCR comes from a man between 50 and 59 years old with renal cell carcinoma. Here the CDR3 reads CAWSDWTGTEAFF. The CDR3 nucleotides are TGTGCCTGGAGTGACTGGACAGGGACTGAAGCTTTCTTT.